This T cell receptor beta chain was recorded in a study of T cells in Graves' hyperthyroidism and ophthalmopathy. An approximately 10 ml volume of fresh peripheral blood provided the PBMCs. In its sample, this clonotype was seen many times. From RNA transcripts, TCR beta CDR3 regions were amplified. A set of HTBI primers served as the primers for a first-round RT-PCR of the TCR CDR3. TCRdb recomputed calls from the multiplex PCR reads with MiXCR, one row per CDR3 protein. The profile shows about 270,000 distinct CDR3 sequences, approximately 25% of them singletons. Germline V CDR1 and CDR2: MGHRA, YSYEKL. V was shortened by 1 base and J by 4 bases, with 14 bases between the two germline ends. This CDR3 spans 16 amino acids.

The source of this sequence is a woman aged 35 to 49 with Graves' ophthalmopathy. The specimen sequenced was blood. V gene TRBV4-1 combines with J gene TRBJ1-5; TRBD1 is a possible D gene (6 bases). The CDR3 DNA sequence: TGCGCCAGCAGCCAAGGGGAGGGGGTCTCGAATCAGCCCCAGCATTTT. The encoded protein is CASSQGEGVSNQPQHF.